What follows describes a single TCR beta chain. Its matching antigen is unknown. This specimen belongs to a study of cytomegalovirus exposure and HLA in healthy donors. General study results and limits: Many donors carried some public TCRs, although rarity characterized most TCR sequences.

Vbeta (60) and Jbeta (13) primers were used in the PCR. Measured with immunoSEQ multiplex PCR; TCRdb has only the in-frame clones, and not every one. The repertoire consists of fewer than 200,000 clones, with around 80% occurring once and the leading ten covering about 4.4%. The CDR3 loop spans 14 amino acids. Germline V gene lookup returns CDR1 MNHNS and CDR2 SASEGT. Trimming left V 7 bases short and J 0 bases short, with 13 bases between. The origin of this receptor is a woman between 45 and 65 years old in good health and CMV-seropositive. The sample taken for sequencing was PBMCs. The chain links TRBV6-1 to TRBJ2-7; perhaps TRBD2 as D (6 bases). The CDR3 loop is CASTQAGFSYEQYF. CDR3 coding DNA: TGTGCCAGCACCCAAGCGGGTTTCTCCTACGAGCAGTACTTC.